This TCR beta chain comes out of a study of Ad26.COV2.S vaccination and SARS-CoV-2 variants. Findings of the study overall: Spike-specific TCR breadth was greater in vaccine than placebo recipients.

With regard to this clone: Its antigen remains unknown.

Treatment: approximately 18 received Ad26.COV2.S at low or high dose, single or two shots; about 5 received placebo; per-sample allocation not given. Sampling happened 63 days after the first vaccine or placebo injection. In the vaccine, an Ad26 vector expressed the SARS-CoV-2 spike of the Wuhan strain. Produced via immunoSEQ multiplex PCR; TCRdb's table is partial and in-frame only. The table has approximately 340,000 clones, more than 75% seen once. After removal of 6 bases from V and 5 bases from J, the junction contained 7 bases not matched to a gene. CDR3 length: 16 amino acids. The germline CDR1 and CDR2 sequences are MNHEY and SVGEGT.

The sample was peripheral blood, taken in a trial of Ad26.COV2.S vaccine versus placebo. The sequence was obtained from a person aged 18-60 years who received the Ad26.COV2.S COVID-19 vaccine or a placebo. The chain uses TRBV6-2 or TRBV6-3 and TRBJ2-5; 15 positions match TRBD2. In nucleotides, the CDR3 is TGTGCCAGCAGCCCTGGGACTAGCGGGGGGAGGGAGACCCAGTACTTC. This codes for CASSPGTSGGRETQYF.